This record covers a single T cell receptor beta chain. The PCR employed 60 Vbeta primers together with 13 Jbeta primers. Assay used: immunoSEQ multiplex PCR; TCRdb lists only in-frame clones, some missing. The top ten clones hold about 8% of a sample with about 95,000 clones, around 71% of them seen once. Germline V gene sequence: CDR1 SGDLS, CDR2 YYNGEE. Trimming stripped 4 bases from V and 0 bases from J, with 8 bases between. The CDR3 spans 14 residues. This entry belongs to a study of cytomegalovirus exposure and HLA in healthy donors. The TCR was taken from a man aged 55-75 years in good health and CMV-seronegative. The V and J genes are TRBV9 and TRBJ1-3; no definite D call. Sample: PBMCs. Written as DNA, the CDR3 is TGTGCCAGCAGCAATCGACTCTCTGGAAACACCATATATTTT. Translated: CASSNRLSGNTIYF.